This T cell receptor beta chain was sequenced during a study of shared clonotypes between healthy human individuals (dated by TCRdb to 2018 to 2021). The study in broad terms: The cohort comprised a couple of women and a few men aged 18 to 49 years. For each donor, CD4 naive and CD4 memory were each given three plates, CD8 naive was given two plates, and CD8 memory was given one plate. Blood TCR repertoires of about 5 healthy adults were deeply sequenced to estimate repertoire size and the extent of clonotype sharing between individuals. To increase sequencing depth and limit assay-specific biases, TCR repertoire library preparation and sequencing were carried out by different laboratories using diverse techniques. Between about 0.9 and 8.9 billion PBMCs per donor were obtained by leukapheresis. Study-wide findings and limitations: Compared with non-shared clonotypes, the clonotypes found in all four sorted-subset donors had higher generation probabilities. Based on pairwise subsampling, the degree of clonotype sharing among donors was expected to be affected by sequencing depth. Rarefaction of sorted-subset datasets indicated incomplete sequencing despite the large sequencing depth. Larger estimated clonotype richness was generally found for naive subsets than for memory subsets. Only blood was sampled, and tissue TCR repertoires likely differ from those in blood. Across four donors, around 5% of naive CD4, roughly 3.4% of naive CD8, under 2.5% of memory CD4, and roughly 0.4% of memory CD8 clonotypes were shared. The genetic and exposure-history diversity represented was limited by the small number of donors.

About this clone: Its antigen is currently not known. Per-base qualities were not stored, and no clone one base away is much larger.

Using the deep immunoSEQ assay, TCR CDR3 regions were amplified from genomic DNA by multiplex PCR. For each cell subset, the extracted genomic DNA was distributed evenly across all wells of several immunoSEQ 96-well plates, and each plate served as one replicate. For sorted subsets, approximately 190 ng genomic DNA, equal to 30,000 to 35,000 T cell genomes, was loaded into each replicate PCR. Purified libraries were measured with a Qubit 3.0 fluorometer, size-checked on a Bioanalyzer 2100, and measured again with the KAPA Library Quantification kit. A separate single-read 150-cycle Illumina NextSeq 550 flow cell was used to sequence each immunoSEQ 96-well plate. In the source study's methods: Because the immunoSEQ output held only junctional sequences and lacked quality scores, the filtering could not match the filtering applied to full-length reads. Sequences were annotated with PyIR, a Python wrapper for IgBLAST v1.9, and V/J genes and CDR3 were assigned using IMGT germline references. Reads were filtered out if the reads had weak V/J assignments (E-value above 1e-6), no CDR3, stop codons, out-of-frame junctions, or ambiguous translated residues. V3J clonotypes were defined as sequences sharing an identical inferred V gene, J gene, and CDR3 amino acid sequence. To compute the percentage overlap between repertoires, the number of shared unique clonotypes was divided by the size of the smaller repertoire. Richness of each repertoire was evaluated using RTK rarefaction, the Chao1 estimator, and Recon v2.1 estimates of unobserved clonotypes. Generation probabilities for all TCRbeta clonotypes obtained by the gDNA method from a few donors were computed using OLGA. TCRdb retrieved this table from immuneACCESS and kept in-frame rearrangements only. Not all clones are present; in checked studies, unresolved V genes account for under half, and no reason is known for the remainder. V and J calls and clone size are given by that table; D and trimming were obtained from the DNA. Present in this sample are over 1.4 million clones, about 96% of which were seen just once. More than 0.9% of the sample is in the top ten clones.

The CDR3 covers 16 residues, taking in both the cysteine and the phenylalanine. Only CDR3 DNA remains: 48 bases, in frame from the first base. CDR1 and CDR2, per the germline V gene, are SGDLS and YYNGEE. V loses 0 bases of germline sequence and J loses 2 bases, and the interval between the two ends is 12 bases. Healthy HIV-negative adults with no recently reported acute infections or vaccinations were included as donors. Only Caucasian adults living in Nashville, Tennessee, USA were represented among the donors. Magnetic negative selection was used to enrich CD4+ T cells, after which naive cells were positively selected on CD45RA and the negative fraction became the memory subset. After blood collection by leukapheresis, PBMCs were isolated using Ficoll-Histopaque density gradient centrifugation and then cryopreserved in the vapor phase of liquid nitrogen. Purity and quantity of every magnetically sorted T cell population were checked by analytical flow cytometry. Each sorted fraction had its genomic DNA isolated and then quantified by UV absorbance on a Nanodrop 2000c.

The sequence came from a man aged 25 to 40 in good health. Sequencing used naive CD4+ T cells sorted from blood. Interpreted using the paper, the cell subset or site label stands for: CD45RA+ positively selected. The V and J genes are TRBV9 and TRBJ1-3; the D gene is not confidently resolved. The CDR3 reads as follows: CASSVGQIGPGNTIYF. The DNA sequence follows: TGTGCCAGCAGCGTAGGGCAGATAGGACCTGGAAACACCATATATTTT.